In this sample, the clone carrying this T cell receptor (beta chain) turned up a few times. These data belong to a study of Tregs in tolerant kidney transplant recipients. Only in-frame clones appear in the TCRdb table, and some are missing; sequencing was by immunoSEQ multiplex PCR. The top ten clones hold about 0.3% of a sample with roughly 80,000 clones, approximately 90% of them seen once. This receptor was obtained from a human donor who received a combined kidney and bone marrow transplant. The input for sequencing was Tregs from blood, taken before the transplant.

The CDR3, as DNA: TGTGCCAGCTCACCACTTACAACAGGGGGTAATGAAAAACTGTTTTTT. Translated: CASSPLTTGGNEKLFF. The chain combines TRBV18 with TRBJ1-4; 8 bases are a match to TRBD1. Unmatched junction bases numbered 5, after V lost 1 base and J lost 4 bases. Germline V gives CDR1 KGHSH, CDR2 LQKENI. CDR3 length: 16 residues.